The present entry profiles one T cell receptor beta chain with its context. The specificity of this receptor is unknown. Qualities for individual bases were not recorded, and no much larger clone is one base off. This sample was taken from a study of T cells in tuberculosis (dated by TCRdb to the late 2010s). Describing the broader study: In the study, CD1B tetramers and high-throughput TCR immunosequencing were combined to characterize T cells specific for the mycobacterial lipid antigen glucose monomycolate (GMM). In a South African clinical cohort, IGRA-negative adolescents, IGRA-positive adolescents with latent tuberculosis and adults with active tuberculosis were compared, with fewer than eleven people in each group. General findings and caveats noted by the study authors: Smaller NN-distances were partly driven by shorter CDR3-alpha lengths in active tuberculosis patients, and statistical significance was not reached for the TCR-beta difference. Clinical samples were selected based on the availability of cryopreserved specimens, with adults included as active tuberculosis cases and adolescents included as controls. Active tuberculosis TCR-alpha repertoires showed smaller mean NN-distances to GMM-specific TCRs than IGRA-negative controls, suggesting clonal expansion of these TCRs. Using GEM motif frequencies, a classifier achieved approximately 72% accuracy, whereas a classifier built on the diverse GMM-specific repertoire got to 87% accuracy (AUROC roughly 0.9).

V drops 4 bases and J drops 1 base, leaving 14 bases in between. Including cysteine and phenylalanine, the CDR3 has 14 amino acids. Here the CDR3 DNA is all that survives: 42 bases in frame from base 1. The CDR1 and CDR2 encoded by the germline V gene are SQVTM and ANQGSEA. At study entry, a tuberculin skin test and the QuantiFERON-TB GOLD In-Tube IGRA were used to screen adolescents for latent tuberculosis infection. Immunosequencing of unsorted cryopreserved PBMC covered, on average, approximately 100,000 T cells per clinical donor. Eleven high schools in the Worcester region of the Western Cape, South Africa, served as enrollment sites for adolescents aged 12 to 18 years. About 10 M. tuberculosis-infected adolescents and around 10 uninfected adolescents were selected, with the two groups matched for age and sex. PBMC from adolescents were isolated by density centrifugation from freshly drawn heparinized blood and then cryopreserved.

The immunoSEQ multiplex PCR assay was used to generate TCR libraries, with TCR-beta and/or TCR-alpha/delta assays applied to each sample. The Illumina high-throughput platform was used to sequence the amplified TCR libraries. Per the authors' processing: Clustering and dimensionality reduction were performed using pairwise TCRdist distances among GMM-specific receptors from ex vivo sorted or in vitro expanded T cells. Each clinical repertoire was assigned a mean NN-distance score, defined as the average TCRdist to the nearest 10% of tetramer-positive reference sequences. GEM TCR motif frequency was calculated as the fraction of unique TCRs that matched known GEM sequences by V/J usage and CDR3 length. Active tuberculosis was classified by linear discriminant analysis with leave-one-out cross-validation, implemented in scikit-learn. TCRdb carries this immuneACCESS record with in-frame sequences only. Its versions omit some clonotypes, under half of them owing to an unresolved V gene in the studies checked, with the rest unexplained. The DNA gave D and trimming, while V, J and clone size come from that table. A total of 20,000 to 25,000 clones appear in this sample, 90% to 95% of them only once. The top ten constitute 15% to 20% of the sample.

The rearranged chain carries TRBV29-1 and TRBJ2-7; the D gene cannot be named for sure. This clonotype was sampled from a donor aged 5-35 years with latent tuberculosis or without tuberculosis infection. Some clones in this sample may be carry-over from other donors' samples. Material: PBMCs. CDR3 reads: CSVGFLAVSYEQYF. The nucleotide sequence is TGCAGCGTTGGTTTCTTGGCAGTATCCTACGAGCAGTACTTC.